Reported below is one TCR beta chain. Its target is not known. Sequencing used immunoSEQ multiplex PCR; TCRdb keeps in-frame clones, though not all of them. The sample holds some 120,000 clones, 85% to 95% seen once. The source of the sample is a study of T cell responses to AZD1222 COVID-19 vaccine. General study findings and limits: Baseline testing showed seropositivity in only 6 or 7 AZD1222 recipients. In the spike-specific TCR repertoire, nearly half reportedly target unmutated variant regions.

Deletions cut 2 bases from V and 7 bases from J, with 19 bases between. CDR1 SGHTA and CDR2 FQGNSA come from the germline V gene. This CDR3 comprises 16 residues. The specimen comprised peripheral blood, sampled 28 days after the second AZD1222 dose. The V gene is TRBV7-2, the J gene TRBJ2-3; D gene uncertain. This TCR came from an adult who received the AZD1222 COVID-19 vaccine. The DNA of the CDR3 is TGTGCCAGCAGCTTATCGGCGCCCGATCTTCGAAATACGCAGTATTTT. Amino acids: CASSLSAPDLRNTQYF. Using reference TRBV7-2 and TRBJ2-3 for the parts outside the CDR3, the full variable domain is GAGVSQSPSNKVTEKGKDVELRCDPISGHTALYWYRQSLGQGLEFLIYFQGNSAPDKSGLPSDRFSAERTGGSVSTLTIQRTQQEDSAVYLCASSLSAPDLRNTQYFGPGTRLTVL.